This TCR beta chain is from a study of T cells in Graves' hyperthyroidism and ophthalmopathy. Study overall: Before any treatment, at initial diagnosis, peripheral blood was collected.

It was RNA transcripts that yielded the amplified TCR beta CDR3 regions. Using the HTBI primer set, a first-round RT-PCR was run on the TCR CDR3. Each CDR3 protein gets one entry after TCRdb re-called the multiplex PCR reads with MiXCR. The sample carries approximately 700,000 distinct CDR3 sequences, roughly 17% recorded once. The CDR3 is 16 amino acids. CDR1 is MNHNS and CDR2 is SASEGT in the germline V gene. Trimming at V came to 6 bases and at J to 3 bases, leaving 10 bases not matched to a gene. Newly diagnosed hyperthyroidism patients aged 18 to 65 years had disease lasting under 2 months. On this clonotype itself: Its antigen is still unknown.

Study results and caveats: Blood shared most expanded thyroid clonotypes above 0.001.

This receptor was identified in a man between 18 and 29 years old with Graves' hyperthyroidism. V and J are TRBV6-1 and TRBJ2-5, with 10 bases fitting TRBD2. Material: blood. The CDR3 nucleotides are TGTGCCAGCAGCGGTGCGGGACTAGCGTTAGAAGAGACCCAGTACTTC. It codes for CASSGAGLALEETQYF.